The rows below give T cell receptor beta chains drawn from one sample of a study of cytomegalovirus exposure and HLA in healthy donors. The data were produced by immunoSEQ multiplex PCR, yet TCRdb's version contains in-frame clones alone and is incomplete. The data hold 140,000 to 150,000 clones, with about 79% observed a single time. The sequenced material came from PBMCs. These receptors came from a woman aged 30 to 39 in good health and CMV-seronegative. Both conserved end residues are part of each CDR3. Fields, in order: clone size, D gene, J gene, V gene, CDR3 protein, CDR3 DNA. D genes are given only for firm matches. Size is stated for part of the rows, as once, few or many counts, or as a class when the clone is expanded.

once,NA,TRBJ1-1,TRBV30,CAWREGSWNTEAFF,TGTGCCTGGAGGGAGGGGTCATGGAACACTGAAGCTTTCTTT
NA,TRBD1,TRBJ1-6,TRBV6-5,CASSLLQGNNSPLHF,TGTGCCAGCAGCCTGCTACAGGGGAACAATTCACCCCTCCACTTT
NA,TRBD1,TRBJ1-6,TRBV13,CASSSTGGGSPLHF,TGTGCCAGCAGCTCGACAGGGGGAGGATCACCCCTCCACTTT
NA,NA,TRBJ1-5,TRBV5-1,CASSLVGNQPQHF,TGCGCCAGCAGCTTGGTCGGCAATCAGCCCCAGCATTTT
NA,TRBD1,TRBJ2-7,TRBV6-6,CASSHSRQGVGEQYF,TGTGCCAGCAGTCACTCTAGACAGGGAGTAGGAGAGCAGTACTTC
few,NA,TRBJ2-1,TRBV1,CTSSGKEGEQFF,TGCACCAGCAGCGGTAAAGAGGGTGAGCAGTTCTTC
NA,NA,TRBJ2-3,TRBV7-9,CASSLVQASSTDTQYF,TGTGCCAGCAGCTTAGTGCAGGCATCTAGCACAGATACGCAGTATTTT
NA,NA,TRBJ1-1,TRBV6-5,CASSYRRGLNTEAFF,TGTGCCAGCAGTTACCGAAGGGGCCTGAACACTGAAGCTTTCTTT
NA,TRBD1,TRBJ1-6,TRBV4-3,CASSQDATRGSPLHF,TGCGCCAGCAGCCAAGATGCCACCAGGGGGTCACCCCTCCACTTT
NA,NA,TRBJ1-1,TRBV11-2,CASSLGNTGLGTEAFF,TGTGCCAGCAGCTTAGGCAACACAGGGCTGGGCACTGAAGCTTTCTTT
once,NA,TRBJ1-4,TRBV19,CASSIRRTNEKLFF,TGTGCCAGTAGTATTCGGAGAACTAATGAAAAACTGTTTTTT
NA,NA,TRBJ1-1,TRBV2,CATSTDMNTEAFF,TGTGCGACGTCGACGGACATGAACACTGAAGCTTTCTTT
NA,TRBD2,TRBJ2-3,TRBV29-1,CSVAGTSGGRTDTQYF,TGCAGCGTCGCAGGGACTAGCGGGGGGAGAACAGATACGCAGTATTTT
NA,TRBD2,TRBJ2-7,TRBV27,CTSEPPGLAGGEQYF,TGTACCTCAGAGCCCCCGGGACTAGCGGGGGGGGAGCAGTACTTC
NA,TRBD1,TRBJ1-2,TRBV5-1,CASSRDRGNYGYTF,TGCGCCAGCAGCCGTGACAGGGGTAACTATGGCTACACCTTC
NA,TRBD1,TRBJ2-3,TRBV30,CAWTPTGGFTDTQYF,TGTGCCTGGACCCCCACAGGGGGCTTCACAGATACGCAGTATTTT
NA,TRBD1,TRBJ1-6,TRBV29-1,CSVRTGGGSPLHF,TGCAGCGTCCGGACAGGGGGCGGCTCACCCCTCCACTTT
NA,NA,TRBJ1-3,TRBV6-1,CASSEGRGAGNTIYF,TGTGCCAGCAGTGAAGGGCGGGGGGCTGGAAACACCATATATTTT
NA,NA,TRBJ2-7,TRBV6-1,CASTALGSYEQYF,TGTGCCAGCACTGCTCTAGGGAGCTACGAGCAGTACTTC
NA,NA,TRBJ1-1,TRBV7-6,CASSAGLMNTEAFF,TGTGCCAGCAGCGCGGGGCTCATGAACACTGAAGCTTTCTTT
NA,TRBD1,TRBJ2-5,TRBV5-1,CASSWMGQLEETQYF,TGCGCCAGCAGCTGGATGGGACAGTTAGAAGAGACCCAGTACTTC
NA,TRBD2,TRBJ2-1,TRBV27,CASSPSGGDSYNEQFF,TGTGCCAGCAGTCCTAGCGGGGGTGACTCCTACAATGAGCAGTTCTTC
NA,NA,TRBJ1-2,TRBV27,CASRRRQDHGYTF,TGTGCCAGCCGCAGAAGACAGGACCATGGCTACACCTTC